The rows below give T cell receptor beta chains drawn from one sample of a study of T-cell reconstitution after alpha-beta-depleted transplantation in children. TCRdb re-derived calls from the PCR reads in MiXCR, one entry per CDR3 protein. The sample yields 250,000 to 300,000 distinct CDR3 sequences, approximately 7.3% seen once. The starting material was peripheral blood, obtained 360 days after TCRalphabeta/CD19-depleted stem cell transplant. All receptors derive from a female patient younger than 10 who had a stem cell transplant for Fanconi anemia, so the T cells may come from the graft donor. Both conserved end residues are part of each CDR3. D genes are given only for firm matches. Rows may omit the clone size; those that give it use once, few, many or a size class.

clone size	V gene	D gene	J gene	CDR3 DNA	CDR3 protein
-	TRBV10-3	TRBD1	TRBJ1-2	TGTGCCATCAGTGAACCGTCGGGACAGGGTTCTACTAACTATGGCTACACCTTC	CAISEPSGQGSTNYGYTF
many	TRBV7-9	-	TRBJ2-1	TGTGCCAGCACTGTGAGGAGGGATGAGCAGTTCTTC	CASTVRRDEQFF
-	TRBV7-9	-	TRBJ2-1	TGTGCCAGCAGTCCTGGGACACCGGACAATGAGCAGTTCTTC	CASSPGTPDNEQFF
-	TRBV4-1	TRBD2	TRBJ2-3	TGCGCCAGCAGCCCCAGGACTAGCGGGGGGGCTGGTCGCGCAGATACGCAGTATTTT	CASSPRTSGGAGRADTQYF
few	TRBV5-1	-	TRBJ1-1	TGCGCCAGCAGCAGGGCGGTGAGAATGAACACTGAAGCTTTCTTT	CASSRAVRMNTEAFF
many	TRBV12-3/TRBV12-4	-	TRBJ2-2	TGTGCCAGCAGTTTAACTGGGGGGCAGGCCGGGGAGCTGTTTTTT	CASSLTGGQAGELFF
many	TRBV10-1	-	TRBJ2-3	TGCGCCAGCAGTGAGTCGAAGGGTGGGATTGTCGGCGATACGCAGTATTTT	CASSESKGGIVGDTQYF
few	TRBV7-6	-	TRBJ1-4	TGTGCCAGCAGTCCATTCGGAACTAATGAAAAACTGTTTTTT	CASSPFGTNEKLFF
many	TRBV20-1	-	TRBJ1-1	TGCAGTGCTAGGTACCAGGGCTCGACCACTGAAGCTTTCTTT	CSARYQGSTTEAFF
many	TRBV28	-	TRBJ2-1	TGTGCCAGCAGTTCATTCTACCGGGGGAGCAATGAGCAGTTCTTC	CASSSFYRGSNEQFF
many	TRBV7-2	-	TRBJ2-7	TGTGCCAGCAGCTTAGTAATTGGCGGAACGTACGAGCAGTACTTC	CASSLVIGGTYEQYF
-	TRBV28	TRBD2	TRBJ2-2	TGTGCCAGCCGTTTAGACATTCGGAGCGGGGGAGAGAACACCGGGGAGCTGTTTTTT	CASRLDIRSGGENTGELFF
many	TRBV29-1	-	TRBJ1-2	TGCAGCGTTGAAGAAACAGGGATTATATATGGCTACACCTTC	CSVEETGIIYGYTF
many	TRBV6-5	-	TRBJ1-1	TGTGCCAGCAGCTACGAAGGTAACAGGGTCGCTGAAGCTTTCTTT	CASSYEGNRVAEAFF
-	TRBV19	-	TRBJ2-1	TGTGCCAGTAGTATCAAGAGGGACGGGAATGAGCAGTTCTTC	CASSIKRDGNEQFF
many	TRBV5-1	-	TRBJ2-1	TGCGCCAGCAGCATCCTACAGGGTACCTACAATGAGCAGTTCTTC	CASSILQGTYNEQFF
few	TRBV27	-	TRBJ2-7	TGTGCCAGCCGTAATTCCCTAGGGGTAATCAACGAGCAGTACTTC	CASRNSLGVINEQYF
-	TRBV5-1	-	TRBJ1-1	TGCGCCAGCAGCTTGAACCTCGGAGCCAATATGAACACTGAAGCTTTCTTT	CASSLNLGANMNTEAFF
-	TRBV19	TRBD1	TRBJ1-1	TGTGCCAGTAGTTCACAGGGGGCGAGGACTGAAGCTTTCTTT	CASSSQGARTEAFF
few	TRBV7-9	TRBD1	TRBJ1-2	TGTGCCAGCAGCTTAGTCGGGACAGGGCCTAACTATGGCTACACCTTC	CASSLVGTGPNYGYTF
once	TRBV7-3	-	TRBJ2-3	TGTGCCAGCAGCACCAAGGAGGGGTGCACAGATACGCAGTATTTT	CASSTKEGCTDTQYF
many	TRBV5-1	-	TRBJ2-3	TGCGCCAGCAGCTCTGCTCCGGGTAGGTCAGATACGCAGTATTTT	CASSSAPGRSDTQYF
-	TRBV11-2	-	TRBJ2-7	TGTGCCAGCAGCTTAGTTTGGGACGAGCAGTACTTC	CASSLVWDEQYF
many	TRBV7-2	-	TRBJ2-3	TGTGCCAGCAGCTTAGAGCTCCTGGGGATGAGCACAGATACGCAGTATTTT	CASSLELLGMSTDTQYF
many	TRBV16	-	TRBJ2-3	TGTGCCAGCAGCCAATGGGGAACAGCTAGCACAGATACGCAGTATTTT	CASSQWGTASTDTQYF
-	TRBV7-3	-	TRBJ1-5	TGTGCCAGGAATCCGGTGTCCCAGCATTTT	CARNPVSQHF
many	TRBV5-1	-	TRBJ2-5	TGCGCCAGCAGCGCTGATAGTACCCAGTACTTC	CASSADSTQYF
many	TRBV5-6	-	TRBJ2-3	TGTGCCAGCAGCTTGATGACGAGAAAGACAGATACGCAGTATTTT	CASSLMTRKTDTQYF
-	TRBV28	-	TRBJ1-6	TGTGCCTCTAAAGGAGGGCCCTATAATTCACCCCTCCACTTT	CASKGGPYNSPLHF
few	TRBV2	-	TRBJ2-6	TGTGCCAGGGGAGGGACAGGCTACTCTGGGGCCAACGTCCTGACTTTC	CARGGTGYSGANVLTF
many	TRBV20-1	-	TRBJ2-1	TGCAGTGCTAGTTGGAGCTATGAGCAGTTCTTC	CSASWSYEQFF
many	TRBV20-1	-	TRBJ1-2	TGCAGTGCTAGAGATCTAAGGGGCGCGGCTGGCTACACCTTC	CSARDLRGAAGYTF
many	TRBV12-3/TRBV12-4	TRBD1	TRBJ2-1	TGTGCCAGCAGCTCCCAGAGGACAGGATTTCTCAATTCCTACAATGAGCAGTTCTTC	CASSSQRTGFLNSYNEQFF
many	TRBV12-3/TRBV12-4	TRBD1	TRBJ2-3	TGTGCCAGCAGTGCGCGACAGGGGAGCACAGATACGCAGTATTTT	CASSARQGSTDTQYF
many	TRBV28	-	TRBJ1-5	TGTGCCAGCAGTTCCTGGGGCCGGGGAAGCAATCAGCCCCAGCATTTT	CASSSWGRGSNQPQHF
-	TRBV3-1	-	TRBJ1-1	TGTGCCAGCAGCCAAACCTCGGGGAACACTGAAGCTTTCTTT	CASSQTSGNTEAFF
-	TRBV5-1	TRBD2	TRBJ2-3	TGCGCCAGCAGCTTGGGCCCCCTCAGACTAGCGGGAGATTTTGATACGCAGTATTTT	CASSLGPLRLAGDFDTQYF
many	TRBV5-1	-	TRBJ2-2	TGCGCCAGCAGGTTGGTAGCTGGCCGCCTCACCGGGGAGCTGTTTTTT	CASRLVAGRLTGELFF
-	TRBV18	-	TRBJ1-1	TGTGCCAGCTCGGGGGTGATGAACACTGAAGCTTTCTTT	CASSGVMNTEAFF
many	TRBV7-2	-	TRBJ2-4	TGTGCCAGCAGCTTATTTGGGGGGCGCTCCAAAAACATTCAGTACTTC	CASSLFGGRSKNIQYF
many	TRBV7-2	TRBD2	TRBJ2-2	TGTGCCAGCAGCTTAGTGGGACTAGCGGGAGCCGGGGAGCTGTTTTTT	CASSLVGLAGAGELFF
-	TRBV6-5	-	TRBJ1-2	TGTGCCAGCAGTTATTATCCGGGCTCGAACTATGGCTACACCTTC	CASSYYPGSNYGYTF